The rows below give T cell receptor beta chains drawn from one sample of a study of blood T cell repertoires in COVID-19. The repertoire was sequenced with immunoSEQ multiplex PCR; TCRdb's copy has only in-frame clones and lacks some. The table shows 45,000 to 65,000 clones, with 81% occurring only once. Specimen: peripheral blood. All receptors come from a woman of 80 years or more with COVID-19, enrolled during active disease. CDR3s include the opening cysteine and the closing phenylalanine or tryptophan. The order of the fields is V gene, J gene, D gene, clone size, CDR3 DNA, CDR3 protein. The D gene is left open where the match is weak. Where a row states a size, it is once, few, many or the class of an expanded clone; other rows omit it.

TRBV7-3,TRBJ1-4,.,once,TGTGCCAGCAGCTTAACGGGGGGAATCAATGAAAAACTGTTTTTT,CASSLTGGINEKLFF
TRBV6-5,TRBJ1-1,TRBD1,.,TGTGCCAGCAGTTTAGGGGGCAACGTGAACACTGAAGCTTTCTTT,CASSLGGNVNTEAFF
TRBV23-1,TRBJ1-6,TRBD1,.,TGCGCCAGCAGTGTAAACAGGGGGCCTGGTTCACCCCTCCACTTT,CASSVNRGPGSPLHF
TRBV18,TRBJ2-1,TRBD1,.,TGTGCCAGCTCACCCTTGACAGGGTCCCCCTACAATGAGCAGTTCTTC,CASSPLTGSPYNEQFF
TRBV3-1/TRBV3-2,TRBJ2-2,.,.,TGTGCCAGCAGCCAGGGGGCAGGCGGGGAGCTGTTTTTT,CASSQGAGGELFF
TRBV5-8,TRBJ2-7,.,.,TGTGCCAGCAAATCTCCTTGGACAGTAGCCTACGAGCAGTACTTC,CASKSPWTVAYEQYF
TRBV6-2/TRBV6-3,TRBJ2-7,.,.,TGTGCCAGCAGTTACTCGGCAAGCTCCTACGAGCAGTACTTC,CASSYSASSYEQYF
TRBV11-2,TRBJ2-3,TRBD2,.,TGTGCCAGCAGCTTTACTAGCGGGAGTTGGAAAGATACGCAGTATTTT,CASSFTSGSWKDTQYF
TRBV19,TRBJ1-6,.,.,TGTGCCAGTAGTATAGCGGGCAGAGGGGGCTATAATTCACCCCTCCACTTT,CASSIAGRGGYNSPLHF
TRBV7-2,TRBJ2-3,.,once,TGTGCCAGCAGCCAGGGAGTAGCGGTCACAGATACGCAGTATTTT,CASSQGVAVTDTQYF
TRBV3-1/TRBV3-2,TRBJ1-1,.,few,TGTGCCAGCAACGGGGGGCCTCCCACTGAAGCTTTCTTT,CASNGGPPTEAFF
TRBV30,TRBJ2-7,TRBD2,.,TGTGCCTGGAGTGGGCGACAGGCTCTCGCAGGGACTAGCGGGACCCCCTCGCAATACGAGCAGTACTTC,CAWSGRQALAGTSGTPSQYEQYF
TRBV30,TRBJ1-5,.,.,TGTGCCTGGAGTGGAGGGCCGAATCAGCCCCAGCATTTT,CAWSGGPNQPQHF
TRBV19,TRBJ2-7,.,.,TGTGCCAGTAGTATGGGAGCGGTCCCTTCCTACGAGCAGTACTTC,CASSMGAVPSYEQYF
TRBV29-1,TRBJ2-1,TRBD1,once,TGCAGCGGTGGACAGGGTACCTACAATGAGCAGTTCTTC,CSGGQGTYNEQFF
TRBV11-2,TRBJ2-1,TRBD2,.,TGTGCCAGCACCCTACCGGGACTAGCGGGAGTATCCTACAATGAGCAGTTCTTC,CASTLPGLAGVSYNEQFF
TRBV18,TRBJ2-7,.,.,TGTGCCAGCTCACCACGTTACAGTTCCTACGAGCAGTACTTC,CASSPRYSSYEQYF
TRBV7-6,TRBJ2-7,TRBD1,.,TGTGCCAGCAGCCCGGGACAGGGTAAGGTGGGCTACGAGCAGTACTTC,CASSPGQGKVGYEQYF
TRBV14,TRBJ2-7,.,.,TGTGCCAGCAGCCAAGCAAAGAAGGGACACCCCTACGAGCAGTACTTC,CASSQAKKGHPYEQYF
TRBV11-2,TRBJ1-4,TRBD1,few,TGTGCCAGCAGCTTGGGACAGGGCGCAACTAATGAAAAACTGTTTTTT,CASSLGQGATNEKLFF
TRBV4-2,TRBJ1-4,TRBD1,many,TGTGCCAGCAGCCAAGTGGGGACAGGGAACGAAAAACTGTTTTTT,CASSQVGTGNEKLFF
TRBV15,TRBJ2-7,TRBD2,.,TGTGCCACCAGCAGAGATGCGGGAGTCCCCGACGAGCAGTACTTC,CATSRDAGVPDEQYF
TRBV6-2/TRBV6-3,TRBJ2-3,TRBD2,.,TGTGCCAGCAGTCGGACTAGCGGGGGGCAAACGCAGTATTTT,CASSRTSGGQTQYF
TRBV30,TRBJ2-7,TRBD1,.,TGTGCCTGGGACAGGGCACCCTACGAGCAGTACTTC,CAWDRAPYEQYF
TRBV7-2,TRBJ2-5,TRBD2,few,TGTGCCAGCAGCTTAGGGACCCAGCGGGAGGGCCAAGAGACCCAGTACTTC,CASSLGTQREGQETQYF
TRBV5-4,TRBJ2-5,TRBD2,.,TGTGCCAGCAGCTTGGCGGCACTAACTAGCGGGAGATGGAAAGAGACCCAGTACTTC,CASSLAALTSGRWKETQYF
TRBV7-9,TRBJ2-5,TRBD2,.,TGTGCCAGCAGCAGCACGACCCTAGCGGCCCAAGAGACCCAGTACTTC,CASSSTTLAAQETQYF
TRBV20-1,TRBJ2-7,.,.,TGCAGTGCCGTAGGAGTGGCTGAGCAGTACTTC,CSAVGVAEQYF
TRBV10-3,TRBJ2-1,.,.,TGTGCCATCAGGGAAGCGGACTCCTACAATGAGCAGTTCTTC,CAIREADSYNEQFF
TRBV7-2,TRBJ2-1,TRBD2,.,TGTGCCAGCAGCTTAACGAGCGGGAGGGCCGATGAGCAGTTCTTC,CASSLTSGRADEQFF
TRBV7-9,TRBJ2-2,.,.,TGTGCCAGCAGGTGGGGCGACACCGGGGAGCTGTTTTTT,CASRWGDTGELFF
TRBV30,TRBJ1-5,.,.,TGTGCCGTGGCGGGGGGCCCCAATCAGCCCCAGCATTTT,CAVAGGPNQPQHF
TRBV7-9,TRBJ2-1,TRBD2,.,TGTGCCAGCAGCTTAGGTCCGGGGGGGAATGAGCAGTTCTTC,CASSLGPGGNEQFF
TRBV2,TRBJ2-3,.,.,TGTGCCAGCAGTGGGGCGACGGTAGATACGCAGTATTTT,CASSGATVDTQYF
TRBV7-9,TRBJ1-2,TRBD1,few,TGTGCCAGCAGCCCACCGAACAGGGGGCATGGCTACACCTTC,CASSPPNRGHGYTF
TRBV5-1,TRBJ1-5,.,.,TGCGCCAGCAGCTTAATCCCAGGGCAGGTGAATCAGCCCCAGCATTTT,CASSLIPGQVNQPQHF
TRBV7-9,TRBJ1-1,TRBD1,.,TGTGCCAGCAACAGAGGACAGGGGGCTATGCTGTGGGACACTGAAGCTTTCTTT,CASNRGQGAMLWDTEAFF
TRBV25-1,TRBJ2-3,.,.,TGTGCCAGCAGTGACCAGACAGGAAGAGGCACAGATACGCAGTATTTT,CASSDQTGRGTDTQYF
TRBV28,TRBJ1-3,.,.,TGTGCCAGCAGACGACACGACTCTGGAAACACCATATATTTT,CASRRHDSGNTIYF
TRBV27,TRBJ2-1,TRBD1,.,TGTGCCAGCAGTTTTAGGGACAGGGGACCCTCCAATGAGCAGTTCTTC,CASSFRDRGPSNEQFF
TRBV9,TRBJ1-2,.,.,TGTGCCAGCAGCGCCGTTAGTGGCTACACCTTC,CASSAVSGYTF
TRBV15,TRBJ1-5,.,.,TGTGCCACCAGCGGGGGGGGGAGGCCCCAGCATTTT,CATSGGGRPQHF
TRBV14,TRBJ2-1,.,.,TGTGCCAGCAGCCGAGGGCAGTGGGTGAACAATGAGCAGTTCTTC,CASSRGQWVNNEQFF
TRBV18,TRBJ2-7,.,.,TGTGCCAGCTCACCCAGCGGTGGCGGCCAGCAGTACTTC,CASSPSGGGQQYF